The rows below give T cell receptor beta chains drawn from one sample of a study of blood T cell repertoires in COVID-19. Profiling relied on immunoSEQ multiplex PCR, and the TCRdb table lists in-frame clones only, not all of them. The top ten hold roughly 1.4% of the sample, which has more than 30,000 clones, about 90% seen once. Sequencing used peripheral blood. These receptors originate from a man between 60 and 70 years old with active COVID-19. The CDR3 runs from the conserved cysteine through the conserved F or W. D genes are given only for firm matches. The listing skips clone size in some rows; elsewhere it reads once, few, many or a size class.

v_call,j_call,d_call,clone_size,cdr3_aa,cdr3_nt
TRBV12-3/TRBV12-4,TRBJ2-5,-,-,CASSFSDRETQYF,TGTGCCAGCAGTTTTTCCGATCGGGAGACCCAGTACTTC
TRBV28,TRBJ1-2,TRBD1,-,CASRSGGDYGYTF,TGTGCCAGCAGATCAGGGGGAGACTATGGCTACACCTTC
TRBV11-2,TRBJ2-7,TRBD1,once,CASSPYGQEYEQYF,TGTGCCAGCAGCCCTTACGGACAGGAGTACGAGCAGTACTTC
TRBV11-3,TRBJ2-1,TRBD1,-,CASSLGPGGGAYNEQFF,TGTGCCAGCAGCTTAGGTCCAGGGGGCGGAGCCTACAATGAGCAGTTCTTC
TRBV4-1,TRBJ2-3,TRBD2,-,CASRIRAGGSDTQYF,TGCGCCAGCAGGATACGGGCGGGGGGGTCGGATACGCAGTATTTT
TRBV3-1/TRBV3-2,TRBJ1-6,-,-,CASSHPVGNSPLHF,TGTGCCAGCAGCCATCCCGTCGGGAATTCACCCCTCCACTTT
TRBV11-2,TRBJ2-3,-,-,CASTKGGAGRLGTDTQYF,TGTGCCAGCACCAAAGGCGGGGCCGGCCGACTCGGCACAGATACGCAGTATTTT
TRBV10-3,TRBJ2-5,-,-,CATGGSQETQYF,TGTGCCACCGGAGGGAGCCAAGAGACCCAGTACTTC
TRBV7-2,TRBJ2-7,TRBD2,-,CASSPRTSGGPYEQYF,TGTGCCAGCAGCCCGCGGACTAGCGGGGGTCCCTACGAGCAGTACTTC
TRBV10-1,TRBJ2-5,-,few,CASSDPKGPQETQYF,TGCGCCAGCAGTGACCCGAAGGGGCCCCAAGAGACCCAGTACTTC
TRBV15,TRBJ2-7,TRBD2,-,CATSRDLGGGTYEQYF,TGTGCCACCAGCAGAGATCTGGGCGGGGGAACCTACGAGCAGTACTTC
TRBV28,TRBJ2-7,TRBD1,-,CASASPRDRAYEQYF,TGTGCCAGCGCCTCCCCCCGGGACAGGGCCTACGAGCAGTACTTC
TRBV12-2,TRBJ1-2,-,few,CASRLPRDRSRTSYGYTF,TGTGCAAGTCGCCTCCCCCGGGACAGGTCCCGCACTAGCTATGGCTACACCTTC
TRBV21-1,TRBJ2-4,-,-,CASSRDRVNIQYF,TGTGCCAGCAGCCGGGACAGGGTAAACATTCAGTACTTC
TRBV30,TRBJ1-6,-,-,CAWRAGSYNSPLHF,TGTGCCTGGAGAGCGGGCTCCTATAATTCACCCCTCCACTTT
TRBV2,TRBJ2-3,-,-,CASSDNTDTQYF,TGTGCCAGCAGTGACAACACAGATACGCAGTATTTT
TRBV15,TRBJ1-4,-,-,CATSRDGDSTNEKLFF,TGTGCCACCAGCAGAGACGGAGACTCAACTAATGAAAAACTGTTTTTT
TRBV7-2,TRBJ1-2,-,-,CASSLTGANYGYTF,TGTGCCAGCAGCTTAACGGGGGCTAACTATGGCTACACCTTC
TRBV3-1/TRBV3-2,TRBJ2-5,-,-,CASSQDRSGYQETQYF,TGTGCCAGCAGCCAAGATCGATCAGGGTACCAAGAGACCCAGTACTTC
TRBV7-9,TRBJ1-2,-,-,CASSFPDRMDYGYTF,TGTGCCAGCAGCTTCCCGGACAGAATGGACTATGGCTACACCTTC
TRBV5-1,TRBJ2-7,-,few,CASSLGFLQDTYEQYF,TGCGCCAGCAGCTTGGGTTTTCTCCAGGATACCTACGAGCAGTACTTC
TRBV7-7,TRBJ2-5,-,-,CASSPPGLQETQYF,TGTGCCAGCAGCCCCCCCGGACTTCAAGAGACCCAGTACTTC
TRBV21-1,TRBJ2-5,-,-,CASSARDKGFVSTQYF,TGTGCCAGCAGCGCCCGGGACAAGGGGTTCGTATCGACCCAGTACTTC
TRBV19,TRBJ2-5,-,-,CASSPRAQGSETQYF,TGTGCCAGTAGTCCCCGGGCCCAGGGTTCGGAGACCCAGTACTTC
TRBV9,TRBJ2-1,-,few,CASSVGQPRRQAAYNEQFF,TGTGCCAGCAGCGTAGGTCAACCCCGGCGGCAAGCAGCCTACAATGAGCAGTTCTTC
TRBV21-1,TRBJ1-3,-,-,CASSSQRGTNTIYF,TGTGCCAGCAGCTCCCAGAGGGGGACCAACACCATATATTTT
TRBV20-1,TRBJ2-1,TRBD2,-,CSASAPGGGTYNEQFF,TGCAGTGCTAGTGCCCCTGGCGGGGGGACCTACAATGAGCAGTTCTTC
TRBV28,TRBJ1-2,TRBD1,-,CASSLGRTGSNYGYTF,TGTGCCAGCAGTTTGGGACGGACAGGGAGTAACTATGGCTACACCTTC
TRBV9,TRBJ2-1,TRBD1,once,CASSPRGQGGYNEQFF,TGTGCCAGCAGCCCCCGAGGACAGGGGGGCTACAATGAGCAGTTCTTC
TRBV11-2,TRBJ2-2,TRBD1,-,CASSLAGQGPRGTGELFF,TGTGCCAGCAGCTTAGCGGGACAGGGGCCGAGGGGCACCGGGGAGCTGTTTTTT
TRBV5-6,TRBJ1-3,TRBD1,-,CASSWGQGTGNTIYF,TGTGCCAGCAGCTGGGGACAGGGGACTGGAAACACCATATATTTT
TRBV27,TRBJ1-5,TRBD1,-,CASSLGTGVSQPQHF,TGTGCCAGCAGTTTAGGGACAGGGGTTTCTCAGCCCCAGCATTTT
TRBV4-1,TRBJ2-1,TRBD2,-,CASSQVLAGVLVNEQFF,TGCGCCAGCAGCCAAGTTCTAGCGGGGGTTTTAGTGAATGAGCAGTTCTTC
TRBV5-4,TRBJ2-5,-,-,CASSRGGGKETQYF,TGTGCCAGCAGCCGAGGGGGGGGGAAAGAGACCCAGTACTTC
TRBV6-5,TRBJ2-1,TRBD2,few,CASSFSGGAGEQFF,TGTGCCAGCAGCTTTAGCGGGGGGGCCGGTGAGCAGTTCTTC
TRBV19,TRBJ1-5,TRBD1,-,CASSADRGPNQPQHF,TGTGCCAGTAGTGCCGACAGGGGGCCCAATCAGCCCCAGCATTTT
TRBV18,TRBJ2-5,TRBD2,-,CASSPPGLEETQYF,TGTGCCAGCTCACCACCGGGACTAGAAGAGACCCAGTACTTC
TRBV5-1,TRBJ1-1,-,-,CASSPHSPNTEAFF,TGCGCCAGCAGCCCGCACAGCCCTAACACTGAAGCTTTCTTT
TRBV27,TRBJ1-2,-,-,CASSLSQGIYGYTF,TGTGCCAGCAGTTTATCGCAGGGTATATATGGCTACACCTTC
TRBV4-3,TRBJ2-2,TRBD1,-,CASSPGTGWDTGELFF,TGCGCCAGCAGCCCCGGGACAGGGTGGGACACCGGGGAGCTGTTTTTT
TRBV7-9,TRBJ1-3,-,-,CASSLGDISGNTIYF,TGTGCCAGCAGCTTAGGGGACATATCTGGAAACACCATATATTTT
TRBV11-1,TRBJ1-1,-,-,CASSPTRQGNTEAFF,TGTGCCAGCAGCCCAACCCGACAAGGGAACACTGAAGCTTTCTTT
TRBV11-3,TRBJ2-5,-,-,CASSLQGKETQYF,TGTGCCAGCAGCTTACAGGGAAAAGAGACCCAGTACTTC
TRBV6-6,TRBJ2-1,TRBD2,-,CASSRGRGRYNEQFF,TGTGCCAGCAGCCGAGGGCGGGGGAGATACAATGAGCAGTTCTTC
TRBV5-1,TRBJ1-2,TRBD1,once,CASSEGASNYGYTF,TGCGCCAGCAGCGAGGGGGCGAGTAACTATGGCTACACCTTC
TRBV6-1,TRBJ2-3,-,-,CASSEGGSSTDTQYF,TGTGCCAGCAGTGAAGGCGGCAGTAGCACAGATACGCAGTATTTT
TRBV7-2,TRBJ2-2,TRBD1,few,CASSRTGGNTGELFF,TGTGCCAGCAGCCGGACAGGGGGAAACACCGGGGAGCTGTTTTTT
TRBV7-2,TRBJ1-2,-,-,CASTPHRGNGYTF,TGTGCCAGCACCCCCCATCGGGGAAATGGCTACACCTTC
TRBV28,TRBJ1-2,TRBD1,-,CASSSGQGTYGYTF,TGTGCCAGCAGTTCGGGACAGGGGACCTATGGCTACACCTTC
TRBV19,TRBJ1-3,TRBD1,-,CASSHRGQGNTIYF,TGTGCCAGTAGCCACAGGGGGCAAGGAAACACCATATATTTT
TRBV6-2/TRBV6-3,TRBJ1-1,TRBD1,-,CASSYHPHRGVENTEAFF,TGTGCCAGCAGTTACCACCCTCACAGGGGGGTGGAGAACACTGAAGCTTTCTTT
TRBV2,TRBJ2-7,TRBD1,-,CASSETGVYEQYF,TGTGCCAGCAGTGAGACAGGGGTCTACGAGCAGTACTTC
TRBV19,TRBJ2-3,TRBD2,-,CASTSGVIGDTQYF,TGTGCCAGTACTAGCGGGGTTATTGGAGATACGCAGTATTTT
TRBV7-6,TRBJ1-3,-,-,CASSLGPLRRVGNTIYF,TGTGCCAGCAGCTTAGGTCCCCTTCGGAGGGTAGGGAACACCATATATTTT
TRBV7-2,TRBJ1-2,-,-,CASSFLAGGNYGYTF,TGTGCCAGCAGCTTCCTAGCCGGGGGTAACTATGGCTACACCTTC
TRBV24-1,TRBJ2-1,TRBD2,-,CATSDPGLAGGSSYNEQFF,TGTGCCACCAGTGATCCGGGACTAGCGGGGGGCAGCTCCTACAATGAGCAGTTCTTC
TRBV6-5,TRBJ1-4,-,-,CASSRALSSAEKLFF,TGTGCCAGCAGTCGAGCCCTCTCCAGCGCTGAAAAACTGTTTTTT